These T cell receptor beta chains were read from a single sample in a study of response to subunit inactivated influenza vaccine. MiXCR, applied by TCRdb to the RT-PCR reads, yields one record per CDR3 protein. The table shows 450,000 to 600,000 distinct CDR3 sequences, with 6% to 9% occurring only once. The specimen comprised PBMCs from blood, sampled approximately 25 months after vaccination. The receptors derive from a man in his fifties or sixties who received an inactivated influenza vaccine. Both conserved end residues are part of each CDR3. Fields, in order: clone size, D gene, J gene, V gene, CDR3 DNA, CDR3 protein. D genes are given only for firm matches. Not all rows give a size; the values are once, few, many and, for expanded clones, a class.

NA	NA	TRBJ1-5	TRBV2	TGTGCCAGCAGTGACAGGGAAGGTCAGCCCCAGCATTTT	CASSDREGQPQHF
NA	NA	TRBJ2-2	TRBV18	TGTGCCAGCTCACCACCGGGCTACCTACAGAACACCGGGGAGCTGTTTTTT	CASSPPGYLQNTGELFF
few	NA	TRBJ2-1	TRBV7-2	TGTGCCAGCAGCTCCGGAGGGGCAGGGCCCTACAATGAGCAGTTCTTC	CASSSGGAGPYNEQFF
many	TRBD1	TRBJ2-1	TRBV3-1	TGTGCCAGCAGCCCCAGGGGGACAGTCTCCTACAATGAGCAGTTCTTC	CASSPRGTVSYNEQFF
many	TRBD2	TRBJ2-1	TRBV4-3	TGCGCCAGCAGTTTTGGGGGACTAGCGGGGTTCTCCTACAATGAGCAGTTCTTC	CASSFGGLAGFSYNEQFF
NA	NA	TRBJ1-5	TRBV10-3	TGTGCCATCAGTGTTGAGGGGCCTCCTAGCAATCAGCCCCAGCATTTT	CAISVEGPPSNQPQHF
few	NA	TRBJ2-3	TRBV18	TGTGCCAGCTCACGATCACAGGGACTTAGCACAGATACGCAGTATTTT	CASSRSQGLSTDTQYF
many	TRBD2	TRBJ2-2	TRBV7-8	TGTGCCAGCAGCTTGAAAAGACTAGCGGGAATTCACGGGGAGCTGTTTTTT	CASSLKRLAGIHGELFF
NA	NA	TRBJ2-5	TRBV2	TGTGCCAGCAGTCCACTCTTAGTAGGAAAGACCCAGTACTTC	CASSPLLVGKTQYF
few	TRBD1	TRBJ2-7	TRBV30	TGTGCCTGGAGTGTTCGAGCAGGGGGCTCCTACGAGCAGTACTTC	CAWSVRAGGSYEQYF
NA	NA	TRBJ1-2	TRBV7-2	TGTGCCAGCAGCGAGCTGTCATACTATGGCTACACCTTC	CASSELSYYGYTF
NA	NA	TRBJ2-2	TRBV5-1	TGCGCCAGCAGCCCCGAGGAGGCCGGGGAGCTGTTTTTT	CASSPEEAGELFF
NA	NA	TRBJ1-5	TRBV29-1	TGCAGCGGACTGACAGATCCCAATCAGCCCCAGCATTTT	CSGLTDPNQPQHF
few	TRBD2	TRBJ2-5	TRBV5-1	TGCGCCAGCAGCCGCGGGGGGGCCCGGGAGACCCAGTACTTC	CASSRGGARETQYF
NA	TRBD1	TRBJ2-5	TRBV15	TGTGCCACCAGCAGTAGGACAGGCCCCCTCCAAGAGACCCAGTACTTC	CATSSRTGPLQETQYF
few	NA	TRBJ2-1	TRBV7-9	TGTGCCAGCAGCAGTCTGCTTCGCGAGCAGTTCTTC	CASSSLLREQFF
many	NA	TRBJ2-7	TRBV5-1	TGCGCCAGCAGCATAAGTGGGGTCAACCCCTACGAGCAGTACTTC	CASSISGVNPYEQYF
few	TRBD1	TRBJ2-1	TRBV6-5	TGTGCCAGCAGGCCGGGACAGGGTGTGCAGTTCTTC	CASRPGQGVQFF
many	NA	TRBJ1-1	TRBV6-5	TGTGCCAGCAGTTCGTTCGGGGGGAACACTGAAGCTTTCTTT	CASSSFGGNTEAFF
few	TRBD2	TRBJ2-3	TRBV6-2/TRBV6-3	TGTGCCAGCAGACAAACTAGCGGTGGGGGAGATACGCAGTATTTT	CASRQTSGGGDTQYF
few	NA	TRBJ2-5	TRBV4-3	TGCGCCAGCAGCCAAGAGGCCCTAGTCCGGGAGACCCAGTACTTC	CASSQEALVRETQYF
NA	TRBD1	TRBJ2-3	TRBV7-2	TGTGCCAGCAGCCCCCTCGACAGGGGACGGGCAGATACGCAGTATTTT	CASSPLDRGRADTQYF
few	NA	TRBJ2-3	TRBV20-1	TGCAGTGCCCCTATGTTAGATACGCAGTATTTT	CSAPMLDTQYF
many	TRBD1	TRBJ1-5	TRBV6-2/TRBV6-3	TGTGCCAGCAGTTACGGACAGGGGAATCAGCCCCAGCATTTT	CASSYGQGNQPQHF